The next 25 T cell receptor beta chains were all read from a single sample in a study of CXCR3-negative and CXCR3-positive naive CD8 T cells. 5' RACE that incorporated UMI labels was used to prepare the TRB cDNA libraries. Following a re-call of the 5' RACE reads, TCRdb has one entry per CDR3 protein and lacks DNA. This table lists about 81,000 distinct CDR3 sequences. Sequenced: naive CXCR3- CD8+ T cells from blood. Subset denoted: CD45RO-CCR7+CD27+CD95- naive CD8+ T cells lacking CXCR3 (TNR3-). The source is a human donor in good health. Some clones in this sample may be carry-over from other donors' samples.

This chain uses TRBV28 with TRBJ1-1; with no DNA, the TCRdb D assignment of TRBD1 cannot be verified. This CDR3 spans 15 amino acids. Germline V gene lookup returns CDR1 MDHEN and CDR2 SYDVKM. The CDR3 loop reads CASSLYEGMNTEAFF.

The J gene is TRBJ2-2, the V gene TRBV28. Germline V CDR1 and CDR2: MDHEN, SYDVKM. The CDR3 runs to 12 residues. CDR3 in amino acids: CASSINTGELFF.

The J gene is TRBJ2-4, the V gene TRBV20-1; checking the TCRdb D call of TRBD2 is not possible without DNA. The germline CDR1 and CDR2 sequences are DFQATT and SNEGSKA (reference sequence). CDR3 length equals 16 residues. CDR3 region: CSARGGLVVHENIQYF.

The rearrangement links TRBV28 to TRBJ2-7; the D call of TRBD1 rests on TCRdb alone, since no DNA is present to check it. Per germline, CDR1 MDHEN and CDR2 SYDVKM. This CDR3 has 18 amino acids. The CDR3 loop is CASSLERANRGPLRKQYF.

The CDR3 region is CASSWNTGELFF. J is TRBJ2-2 and V is TRBV9. CDR1 and CDR2 (germline): SGDLS, YYNGEE. CDR3 length equals 12 residues.

The genes are TRBV29-1 and TRBJ2-7; checking the TCRdb D call of TRBD1 is not possible without DNA. This CDR3 contains 11 residues. Looked up from germline, CDR1 is SQVTM and CDR2 is ANQGSEA. CDR3 residues: CSAVGGYEQYF.

The CDR3 loop reads CSVGLAAHQETQYF. The chain joins TRBV29-1 to TRBJ2-5; TCRdb calls TRBD2, which cannot be checked without DNA. Germline V gene data show CDR1 as SQVTM and CDR2 as ANQGSEA. The CDR3 is made up of 14 amino acids.

V usage is TRBV27 and J usage is TRBJ2-7; TCRdb's D gene call, TRBD2, goes unchecked for lack of DNA. Germline CDR1 and CDR2: MNHEY and SMNVEV (reference sequence). This CDR3 has 15 amino acids. Here the CDR3 reads CASSLKERVAYEQYF.

The chain links TRBV29-1 to TRBJ2-4; the D call from TCRdb, TRBD2, cannot be confirmed without DNA. Per the germline V gene, CDR1 is SQVTM and CDR2 is ANQGSEA. The CDR3 covers 14 residues. The CDR3 loop reads CSVKDSGPKNIQYF.

The chain links TRBV5-1 to TRBJ2-1; lacking DNA, the TRBD1 call made by TCRdb goes unchecked. CDR3 length: 16 amino acids. CDR1 is SGHRS and CDR2 is YFSETQ in the germline V gene. CDR3: CASSWGVTGSYNEQFF.

The rearrangement links TRBV12-3 or TRBV12-4 to TRBJ2-7; the TRBD1 assignment by TCRdb is unverifiable without DNA. The CDR3 loop spans 15 amino acids. The CDR3: CASSLALGPDRGPSF.

This chain uses TRBV7-3 with TRBJ2-1; TCRdb's D gene call, TRBD2, goes unchecked for lack of DNA. Germline V gives CDR1 SGHTA, CDR2 FQGTGA. The CDR3 is 15 amino acids. The CDR3 sequence is CASSSGLEAPDEQFF. The whole variable domain, remainder taken from reference TRBV7-3 and TRBJ2-1, is GAGVSQTPSNKVTEKGKYVELRCDPISGHTALYWYRQSLGQGPEFLIYFQGTGAADDSGLPNDRFFAVRPEGSVSTLKIQRTERGDSAVYLCASSSGLEAPDEQFFGPGTRLTVL.

The genes are TRBV6-2 or TRBV6-3 and TRBJ2-7; TCRdb calls TRBD2, which cannot be checked without DNA. The CDR3 covers 16 residues. CDR1 and CDR2 (germline): MNHEY, SVGEGT. The CDR3 reads CASSYLRSGLRYEQYF.

The chain has TRBV3-1 and TRBJ2-1. Germline CDR1 and CDR2: LGHDT and YNNKEL (reference sequence). The CDR3 runs to 17 residues. CDR3 sequence reads: CASSQVLDRSHYNEQFF.

The chain joins TRBV7-9 to TRBJ2-7; without DNA, the TCRdb call of TRBD2 cannot be checked. The germline V gene encodes CDR1 SEHNR and CDR2 FQNEAQ (reference sequence). The length of the CDR3 is 16 residues. CDR3 region: CASSSWTSGPPYEQYF.

This sequence joins TRBV7-8 and TRBJ2-1; the D call of TRBD1 rests on TCRdb alone, since no DNA is present to check it. The CDR3 length is 14 residues. CDR1 is SGHVS, CDR2 FQNEAQ, per germline. The CDR3 reads CATQDRASYNEQFF.

This sequence joins TRBV7-3 and TRBJ2-3; the D call from TCRdb, TRBD2, cannot be confirmed without DNA. The germline V gene encodes CDR1 SGHTA and CDR2 FQGTGA. This CDR3 has 13 amino acids. CDR3 protein: CASSLPPGGTQYF.

The genes are TRBV27 and TRBJ2-1. The CDR3 runs to 12 residues. CDR1 is MNHEY, CDR2 SMNVEV, per germline (reference sequence). The CDR3 region is CASSLSRDEQFF.

V and J are TRBV5-1 and TRBJ1-3. The germline V gene encodes CDR1 SGHRS and CDR2 YFSETQ. The CDR3 covers 12 residues. The CDR3 is CASRGLENTIYF.

The chain links TRBV11-2 to TRBJ2-1; the TCRdb D gene call, TRBD1, has no DNA to confirm it. The V gene's germline CDR1 is SGHAT and CDR2 FQNNGV. The CDR3 is made up of 17 amino acids. CDR3 amino acids: CASSLVGGYPSYNEQFF.

V gene TRBV7-8 combines with J gene TRBJ2-7; the D gene TCRdb calls, TRBD2, cannot be checked with no DNA. The CDR3 consists of 14 residues. The germline V gene encodes CDR1 SGHVS and CDR2 FQNEAQ. The CDR3 sequence: CASSLAGGLNEQYF.

The chain is built from TRBV5-1 and TRBJ2-2; TCRdb lists TRBD1, though no DNA is available to test this call. Germline V gene lookup returns CDR1 SGHRS and CDR2 YFSETQ. The CDR3 runs 15 residues. Here the CDR3 reads CASSLEPGNTGELFF.

The V and J genes are TRBV28 and TRBJ1-2; TCRdb lists TRBD1, though no DNA is available to test this call. The CDR3 spans 14 residues. Per the germline V gene, CDR1 is MDHEN and CDR2 is SYDVKM. The CDR3 protein is CATHGQATNYGYTF.

The chain uses TRBV7-9 and TRBJ2-1. Germline loops: CDR1 SEHNR, CDR2 FQNEAQ (reference sequence). The CDR3 runs 14 residues. The CDR3 protein is CASSLVAVDNEQFF.

The J gene is TRBJ2-7, the V gene TRBV4-1; TCRdb picks TRBD1, but there is no DNA to check that call. The length of the CDR3 is 12 residues. The V gene's germline CDR1 is MGHRA and CDR2 YSYEKL. The CDR3 spells CASRSDGAEQYF.